The 27 T cell receptor beta chains below come from one sample, sequenced in a study of cytomegalovirus exposure and HLA in healthy donors. Primers included in the PCR were 60 Vbeta and 13 Jbeta primers. TCRdb's table, derived via immunoSEQ multiplex PCR, lists solely in-frame clones and lacks some. The sample comprises over 100,000 clones, roughly 77% of which are singletons, and approximately 5% rests with the top ten. The sample consisted of PBMCs. The origin of the receptors is a man in his thirties or forties in good health and CMV-seronegative.

V gene TRBV5-1 combines with J gene TRBJ2-4; 8 positions match TRBD1. Germline values: CDR1 SGHRS, CDR2 YFSETQ. J was trimmed by 3 bases and V by 4 bases; bases with no gene match: 6. The CDR3 consists of 15 residues. CDR3 nucleotides: TGCGCCAGCAGCCAGACGACAGGGGTCAAAAACATTCAGTACTTC. Translated: CASSQTTGVKNIQYF.

The chain links TRBV2 to TRBJ2-7, with TRBD2 matching over 9 bases. V trimming: 2 bases; J trimming: 2 bases; junction bases outside the gene matches: 7. This CDR3 contains 16 residues. From germline, CDR1 is SNHLY and CDR2 FYNNEI. The CDR3 coding sequence is TGTGCCAGCAGTGAACCCCTAGCGGGGAAGACCTACGAGCAGTACTTC. The encoded protein is CASSEPLAGKTYEQYF.

The gene calls are TRBV4-1 and TRBJ1-6; a weak D match, TRBD1 (5 bases). V gave up 1 base and J gave up 3 bases, with 10 bases separating them. The CDR3 is 16 residues long. In germline, CDR1 is MGHRA, CDR2 YSYEKL. The CDR3 DNA reads as TGCGCCAGCAGCCAAGGCAGGGATAACTATAATTCACCCCTCCACTTT. This gives the protein CASSQGRDNYNSPLHF.

DNA for the CDR3: TGCGCCAGCAGTTACGGTGGGCGGGTCTCCTACGAGCAGTACTTC. Its translation: CASSYGGRVSYEQYF. The chain has TRBV5-1 and TRBJ2-7; TRBD2 is a possible D gene (5 bases). Trimming left V 5 bases short and J 0 bases short, with 15 bases between. CDR1 is SGHRS and CDR2 is YFSETQ in the germline V gene. This CDR3 has 15 residues.

This clone was counted between two and nine times. The chain carries TRBV6-1 and TRBJ2-7; no firm D call. This CDR3 has 14 residues. Germline V gene sequence: CDR1 MNHNS, CDR2 SASEGT. Trimming shortened V by 4 bases and J by 2 bases, and 12 bases separated the two germline ends. CDR3 in amino acids: CASSAQRYPYEQYF. The DNA of the CDR3 is TGTGCCAGCAGTGCTCAACGCTACCCCTACGAGCAGTACTTC.

The V and J genes are TRBV6-1 and TRBJ1-2, with D perhaps matching TRBD1 (6 bases). This CDR3 is 15 amino acids long. V dropped 6 bases and J dropped 4 bases, with 18 bases sitting between them. CDR1 and CDR2 (germline): MNHNS, SASEGT. In nucleotides, the CDR3 is TGTGCCAGCAGACACCGGGACAAACAAACCTATGGCTACACCTTC. Protein product: CASRHRDKQTYGYTF.

This clone was observed a few times. The J gene is TRBJ2-1, the V gene TRBV5-4; 8 bases align to TRBD2. The CDR3 loop spans 15 amino acids. Trimming took 4 bases from V and 5 from J; bases not matched to a gene: 8. Germline V lookup: CDR1 SGHNT, CDR2 YYREEE (reference sequence). CDR3 sequence reads: CASSLGSGENNEQFF. The DNA of the CDR3 is TGTGCCAGCAGCCTGGGTAGCGGGGAAAACAATGAGCAGTTCTTC.

V and J are TRBV5-6 and TRBJ2-7; D possibly corresponds to TRBD1 (6 bases). Germline assignment: CDR1 SGHDT and CDR2 YYEEEE. Between the trimmed V and J ends, which lost 6 bases and 4 bases, there was a span of 20 bases. CDR3 size: 15 residues. The DNA of the CDR3 is TGTGCCAGCACCCGCTGGGGGCTTGGTAATTACGAGCAGTACTTC. It encodes CASTRWGLGNYEQYF.

CDR3 protein: CASSEETSHSGELFF. The DNA of the CDR3 is TGTGCCAGCAGTGAGGAGACTAGCCATTCCGGGGAGCTGTTTTTT. The chain links TRBV2 to TRBJ2-2; 7 nucleotides agree with TRBD2. V shed 3 bases and J 6 bases; nucleotides not matched to a gene: 7. Looked up from germline, CDR1 is SNHLY and CDR2 is FYNNEI. CDR3 length: 15 residues.

The chain carries TRBV19 and TRBJ2-7; D possibly corresponds to TRBD1 (6 bases). Trimming left V 10 bases short and J 2 bases short, with 15 bases between. Germline CDR1 reads LNHDA; CDR2 reads SQIVND (reference sequence). The CDR3 spans 13 residues. CDR3 bases: TGTGCCACCGCTAAAGGACAGACCTACGAGCAGTACTTC. It codes for CATAKGQTYEQYF.

This clone showed up just a few times. The V gene is TRBV7-9, the J gene TRBJ2-5; 8 bases fit TRBD1. From germline, CDR1 is SEHNR and CDR2 FQNEAQ (reference sequence). The trim removed 1 base at V and 1 base at J, leaving 5 bases unmatched. CDR3 length: 16 amino acids. CDR3 in DNA: TGTGCCAGCAGCTTAGGGACAGGGACATTCCAAGAGACCCAGTACTTC. Residues: CASSLGTGTFQETQYF.

Concerning this clone: Other DNA sequences in the sample encode the same CDR3. The chain carries TRBV2 and TRBJ2-3, with 11 nucleotides matching TRBD2. Germline V gene sequence: CDR1 SNHLY, CDR2 FYNNEI. J gave up 6 bases and V 4 bases, and 6 bases lay outside the gene matches. The CDR3 spans 15 residues. CDR3 bases: TGTGCCAGCAGTGGCTTAGCGGGGGGGCCTGATACGCAGTATTTT. Protein sequence: CASSGLAGGPDTQYF.

This chain connects TRBV15 to TRBJ2-3; D is perhaps TRBD1 (6 bases). Per germline, CDR1 LNHNV and CDR2 YYDKDF (reference sequence). The CDR3 contains 15 residues. Trimming took 0 bases from V and 6 from J, leaving 13 bases between them. CDR3 coding DNA: TGTGCCACCAGCAGAGACCTAAATAGGGGGGATACGCAGTATTTT. It translates to CATSRDLNRGDTQYF. Drawing the rest from reference TRBV15 and TRBJ2-3, the complete variable domain is DAMVIQNPRYQVTQFGKPVTLSCSQTLNHNVMYWYQQKSSQAPKLLFHYYDKDFNNEADTPDNFQSRRPNTSFCFLDIRSPGLGDTAMYLCATSRDLNRGDTQYFGPGTRLTVL.

The V gene is TRBV2, the J gene TRBJ2-5; TRBD1 matches 8 bases. Gene TRBJ2-7 matches the end of the DNA better, so the J call may be wrong. Germline CDR1 is SNHLY and CDR2 is FYNNEI. The CDR3 is 14 amino acids. The CDR3 reads CASSPRQGSDEQYF. CDR3 sequence (DNA): TGTGCCAGCAGTCCTAGACAGGGGAGCGACGAGCAGTACTTC.

This clone was counted a single time. The chain uses TRBV29-1 and TRBJ2-6, with D possibly matching TRBD2 (6 bases). Trimming shortened V by 6 bases and J by 0 bases, and 12 bases separated the two germline ends. Germline CDR1 SQVTM, CDR2 ANQGSEA. CDR3 length equals 15 residues. The CDR3 region is CSVRGLFSGANVLTF. In nucleotides, the CDR3 is TGCAGCGTGCGGGGACTGTTCTCTGGGGCCAACGTCCTGACTTTC. Full variable domain (remainder filled in from reference TRBV29-1 and TRBJ2-6): SAVISQKPSRDICQRGTSLTIQCQVDSQVTMMFWYRQQPGQSLTLIATANQGSEATYESGFVIDKFPISRPNLTFSTLTVSNMSPEDSSIYLCSVRGLFSGANVLTFGAGSRLTVL.

The chain uses TRBV7-8 and TRBJ2-7, with a weak D call TRBD2 (6 bases). The CDR3 has 15 residues. Germline CDR1 reads SGHVS; CDR2 reads FQNEAQ. The V end was cut by 4 bases, the J end by 3 bases, with 16 bases between. The CDR3 protein is CASSYRLGVIYEQYF. CDR3 sequence (DNA): TGTGCCAGCAGCTACCGACTAGGGGTTATCTACGAGCAGTACTTC.

This clone turned up a few times. The CDR3 DNA follows: TGTGCCAGCAGCTCAAAGACAGGGAATTACGAGCAGTACTTC. Its protein product is CASSSKTGNYEQYF. The V call is TRBV7-9, the J call TRBJ2-5; 7 positions agree with TRBD1. The DNA end lines up better with TRBJ2-7; the J call may be wrong. In germline, CDR1 is SEHNR, CDR2 FQNEAQ (reference sequence). There are 14 residues in the CDR3.

V gene TRBV6-1 combines with J gene TRBJ1-1, with D tentatively TRBD1 (5 bases). The germline V gene has CDR1 MNHNS and CDR2 SASEGT. The CDR3 contains 13 residues. Trimming took 6 bases from V and 8 from J, leaving 16 bases between them. The CDR3 sequence is CASRARESPEAFF. CDR3 DNA: TGTGCCAGCAGGGCCAGGGAATCCCCGGAAGCTTTCTTT.

V usage is TRBV9 and J usage is TRBJ2-4, with 9 positions matching TRBD2. CDR3 length: 18 amino acids. The ends lost 4 bases at V and 0 bases at J; junction bases unmatched: 11. The germline V gene has CDR1 SGDLS and CDR2 YYNGEE. The CDR3 bases are TGTGCCAGCAGCCCTGGACTAGCGCAGGGGTTAGCCAAAAACATTCAGTACTTC. Amino acids: CASSPGLAQGLAKNIQYF.

The CDR3 bases are TGTGCCAGCGGCGGGACAGGGGTTGGCTACACCTTC. As protein: CASGGTGVGYTF. The chain links TRBV5-8 to TRBJ1-2; 10 positions match TRBD1. Germline V lookup: CDR1 SGHTS, CDR2 YDEGEE. The CDR3 sequence is 12 residues long. The ends lost 7 bases at V and 7 bases at J; junction bases unmatched: 4.

This chain links TRBV4-2 with TRBJ2-3; 10 nucleotides agree with TRBD1. The CDR3 is 16 amino acids. CDR1 LGHNA and CDR2 YNFKEQ come from the germline V gene. The ends lost 4 bases at V and 6 bases at J; junction bases unmatched: 10. CDR3 sequence: CASSLRDRGDGDTQYF. In nucleotides, the CDR3 is TGTGCCAGCAGCCTCCGGGACAGGGGCGACGGGGATACGCAGTATTTT.

This rearrangement joins TRBV2 to TRBJ2-1; the match to TRBD1 covers 7 bases. The germline V gene encodes CDR1 SNHLY and CDR2 FYNNEI. This CDR3 has 16 amino acids. V was pared by 4 bases and J by 2 bases, with 8 bases of the junction left unmatched. CDR3 protein: CASSASGQVPYNEQFF. The CDR3 DNA follows: TGTGCCAGCAGTGCCTCCGGACAGGTCCCCTACAATGAGCAGTTCTTC.

V gene TRBV29-1 combines with J gene TRBJ1-2; TRBD1 might be the D (6 bases). This CDR3 has 11 residues. The germline V and J ends were trimmed by 4 bases and 4 bases, with 7 bases remaining between them. The germline V gene encodes CDR1 SQVTM and CDR2 ANQGSEA. The CDR3 DNA is TGCAGCGTTGGGACAGTCTATGGCTACACCTTC. Translated: CSVGTVYGYTF.

The V call is TRBV7-2, the J call TRBJ2-1; 9 bases line up with TRBD1. CDR1 and CDR2 (germline): SGHTA, FQGNSA. The CDR3 runs to 17 residues. After removal of 5 bases from V and 3 bases from J, the junction contained 11 bases not matched to a gene. The CDR3 region is CASSRRPGTGNYNEQFF. The CDR3 coding sequence is TGTGCCAGCAGCCGTCGACCCGGGACAGGGAACTACAATGAGCAGTTCTTC.

The chain has TRBV4-3 and TRBJ2-2; TRBD2 is a possible D gene (5 bases). Trimming left V 1 base short and J 7 bases short, with 7 bases between. The CDR3 sequence is 13 residues long. CDR1 is LGHNA and CDR2 is YSLEER in the germline V gene. CDR3 in amino acids: CASSQARGGELFF. The CDR3 DNA reads TGCGCCAGCAGCCAAGCCCGGGGCGGGGAGCTGTTTTTT.

V and J are TRBV9 and TRBJ1-1; 9 bases fit TRBD1. This CDR3 is built from 14 residues. CDR1 is SGDLS and CDR2 is YYNGEE in the germline V gene. The trim removed 3 bases at V and 1 base at J, leaving 1 base unmatched. CDR3 sequence reads: CASSGGQGNTEAFF. The CDR3 DNA is TGTGCCAGCAGCGGGGGACAGGGGAACACTGAAGCTTTCTTT. The variable domain in full, completed from reference TRBV9 and TRBJ1-1, reads DSGVTQTPKHLITATGQRVTLRCSPRSGDLSVYWYQQSLDQGLQFLIQYYNGEERAKGNILERFSAQQFPDLHSELNLSSLELGDSALYFCASSGGQGNTEAFFGQGTRLTVV.

This sequence joins TRBV6-5 and TRBJ2-7, with TRBD1 as a possible D gene (5 bases). CDR1 is MNHEY, CDR2 SVGAGI, per germline. The V gene lost 2 bases and the J gene lost 0 bases, with 11 bases spanning the gap. The CDR3 is 15 residues long. Here the CDR3 reads CASSYGAGTSYEQYF. CDR3 coding DNA: TGTGCCAGCAGTTACGGGGCAGGAACCTCCTACGAGCAGTACTTC.